This T cell receptor (beta chain) originates from a study of blood T cell repertoires in COVID-19. The wider study: Donors in the United States, Italy and Spain gave samples during acute or convalescent COVID-19.

The table lists this clone with a count of one. TCRdb keeps only in-frame clones here, not all; method: immunoSEQ multiplex PCR. The sample contains about 270,000 clones, 80% to 90% of which appear only once. Looked up from germline, CDR1 is LNHNV and CDR2 is YYDKDF (reference sequence). This CDR3 is built from 17 residues. V shed 3 bases and J shed 0 bases, with 17 bases lying between them. The clonotype comes from a woman in her 70s with acute or convalescent COVID-19. The gene calls are TRBV15 and TRBJ1-2, with D possibly TRBD1 on 5 matching bases. Sequenced input: peripheral blood. The CDR3 sequence: CATSREFTGAANYGYTF. CDR3 bases: TGTGCCACCAGCAGGGAATTTACAGGCGCCGCTAACTATGGCTACACCTTC.